This T cell receptor beta chain appears in the sequencing data of a study of cytomegalovirus exposure and HLA in healthy donors. Across the whole study: Among 398 genotyped donors, around 80% fell in the Caucasian-associated ancestry cluster. Study-wide findings and caveats: A missense variant in DCLRE1C was later tied to TCR beta V- and J-gene trimming.

The PCR contained 60 Vbeta and 13 Jbeta primers. Method: immunoSEQ multiplex PCR; TCRdb's copy keeps in-frame clones and lacks some. Of 100,000 to 150,000 clones listed, 80% are singletons. Regarding this clone: What it recognizes is unknown.

Trimming cost V 1 base and J 7 bases; bases outside gene matches: 8. CDR3 length equals 16 residues. Looked up from germline, CDR1 is SGHRS and CDR2 is YFSETQ. The origin of this receptor is a man aged 25-40 years in good health and CMV-seropositive. Input material: PBMCs. The rearrangement links TRBV5-1 to TRBJ2-2; 9 positions match TRBD2. CDR3 coding DNA: TGCGCCAGCAGCTTGCCCGGGACTAGCCAGGGCGGGGAGCTGTTTTTT. Its protein product is CASSLPGTSQGGELFF.